This T cell receptor (beta chain) was captured by sequencing in a study of cytotoxic CD8 clonotypes in ibrutinib-treated CLL. Study information: Responses: some 25 partial, 2 complete; after median about 68 months, roughly 14 stayed remitted, around twelve progressed. The authors obtained response samples at a median of approximately 12 months of treatment, range 6 to 36.

This clone has a handful of counts. Its specificity is unknown. Germline loops: CDR1 SGDLS, CDR2 YYNGEE. With 2 bases removed from V and 2 bases from J, the gap between germline ends came to 4 bases. This CDR3 contains 13 residues. Overall study findings and caveats: Samples were collected at differing times from sustained-remission and progressing patients. Clonality showed a rise at ibrutinib response that reversed toward baseline at progression.

Clones were read by immunoSEQ multiplex PCR, and TCRdb kept only the in-frame ones, dropping some. Here the sample spans hundreds of thousands of clones, 70% being singletons. The chain is built from TRBV9 and TRBJ2-2; D remains unclear. Sequenced here: PBMCs, sampled after 24 months of ibrutinib treatment. This clonotype originated in a human donor with chronic lymphocytic leukemia. The CDR3 DNA sequence: TGTGCCAGCAGCGTTAGAAACACCGGGGAGCTGTTTTTT. Protein product: CASSVRNTGELFF.